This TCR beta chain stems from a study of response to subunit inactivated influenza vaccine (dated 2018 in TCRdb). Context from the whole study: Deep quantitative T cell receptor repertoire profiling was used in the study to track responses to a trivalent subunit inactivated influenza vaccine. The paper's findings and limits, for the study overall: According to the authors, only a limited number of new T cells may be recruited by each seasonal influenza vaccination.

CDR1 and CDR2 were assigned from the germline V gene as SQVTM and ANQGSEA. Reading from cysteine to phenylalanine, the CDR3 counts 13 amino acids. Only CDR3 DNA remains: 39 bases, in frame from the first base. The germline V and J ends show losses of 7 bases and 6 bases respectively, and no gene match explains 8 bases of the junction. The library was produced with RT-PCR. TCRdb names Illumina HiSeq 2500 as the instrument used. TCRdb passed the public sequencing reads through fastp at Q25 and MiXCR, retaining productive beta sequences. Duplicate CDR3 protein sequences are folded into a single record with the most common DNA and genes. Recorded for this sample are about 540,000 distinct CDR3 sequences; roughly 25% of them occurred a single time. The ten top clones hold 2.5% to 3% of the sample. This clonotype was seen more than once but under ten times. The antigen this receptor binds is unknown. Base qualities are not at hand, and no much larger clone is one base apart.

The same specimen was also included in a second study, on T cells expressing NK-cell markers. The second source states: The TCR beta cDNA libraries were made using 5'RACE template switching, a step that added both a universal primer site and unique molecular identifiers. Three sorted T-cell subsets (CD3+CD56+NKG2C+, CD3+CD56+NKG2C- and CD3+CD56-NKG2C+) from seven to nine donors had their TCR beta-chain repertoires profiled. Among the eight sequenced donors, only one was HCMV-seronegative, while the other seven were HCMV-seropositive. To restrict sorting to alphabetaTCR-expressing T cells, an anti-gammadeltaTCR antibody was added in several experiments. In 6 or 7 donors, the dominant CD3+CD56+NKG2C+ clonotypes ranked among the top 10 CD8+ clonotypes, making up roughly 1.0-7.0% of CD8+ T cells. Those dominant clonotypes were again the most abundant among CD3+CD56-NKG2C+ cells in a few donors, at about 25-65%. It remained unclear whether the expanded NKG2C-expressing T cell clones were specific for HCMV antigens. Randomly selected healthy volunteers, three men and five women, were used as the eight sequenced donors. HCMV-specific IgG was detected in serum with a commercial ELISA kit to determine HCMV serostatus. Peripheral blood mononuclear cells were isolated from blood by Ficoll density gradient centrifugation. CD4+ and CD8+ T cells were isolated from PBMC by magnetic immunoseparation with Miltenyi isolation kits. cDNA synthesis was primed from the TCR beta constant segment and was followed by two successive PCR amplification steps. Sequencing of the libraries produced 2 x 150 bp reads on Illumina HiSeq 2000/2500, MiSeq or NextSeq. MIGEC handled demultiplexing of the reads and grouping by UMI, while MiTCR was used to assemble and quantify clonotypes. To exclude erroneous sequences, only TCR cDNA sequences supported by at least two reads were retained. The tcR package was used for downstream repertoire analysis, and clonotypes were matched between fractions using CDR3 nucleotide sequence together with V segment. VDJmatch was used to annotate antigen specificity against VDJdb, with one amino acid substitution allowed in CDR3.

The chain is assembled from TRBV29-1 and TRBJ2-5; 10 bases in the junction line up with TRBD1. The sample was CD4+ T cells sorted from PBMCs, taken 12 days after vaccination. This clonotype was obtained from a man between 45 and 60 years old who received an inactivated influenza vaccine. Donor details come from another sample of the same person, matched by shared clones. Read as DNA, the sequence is TGCAGCGCCTTGGGACAGGGGAGGCAGACCCAGTACTTC. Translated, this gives CSALGQGRQTQYF.